This is a list of T cell receptor beta chains from one sample in a study of Ad26.COV2.S vaccination and SARS-CoV-2 variants. The method was immunoSEQ multiplex PCR; TCRdb's version includes in-frame clones alone and lacks a portion of them. The table records about 250,000 clones, around nine tenths of them present only once. This material consisted of peripheral blood, taken in a trial of Ad26.COV2.S vaccine versus placebo. The receptor source for this set is a person between 18 and 65 years old who received the Ad26.COV2.S COVID-19 vaccine or a placebo. Both conserved end residues are part of each CDR3. Fields, in order: CDR3 DNA, CDR3 protein, D gene, clone size, J gene, V gene. A D gene is named only where the DNA matches it firmly. A clone size is listed for some rows: how often the clone was seen (once, few, many), or a class if it is expanded.

cdr3_nt: TGTGCCAGCAGCTTAGCGGCGGCGGGGTTCACAGATACGCAGTATTTT
cdr3_aa: CASSLAAAGFTDTQYF
d_call: -
clone_size: -
j_call: TRBJ2-3
v_call: TRBV7-9

cdr3_nt: TGTGCCAGCAGCGGGGTACCCTCTGGAAACACCATATATTTT
cdr3_aa: CASSGVPSGNTIYF
d_call: -
clone_size: few
j_call: TRBJ1-3
v_call: TRBV9

cdr3_nt: TGTGCCAGCAGCCCTAACAACCCCTATGGCTACACCTTC
cdr3_aa: CASSPNNPYGYTF
d_call: -
clone_size: -
j_call: TRBJ1-2
v_call: TRBV3-1/TRBV3-2

cdr3_nt: TGTGCCAGCAGCTTGGGACAGACCTATTCACCCCTCCACTTT
cdr3_aa: CASSLGQTYSPLHF
d_call: TRBD1
clone_size: -
j_call: TRBJ1-6
v_call: TRBV7-9

cdr3_nt: TGTGCCAGCAGCCCCACGTCTCTTGGAAACACCATATATTTT
cdr3_aa: CASSPTSLGNTIYF
d_call: -
clone_size: -
j_call: TRBJ1-3
v_call: TRBV9

cdr3_nt: TGCAGTGCTAGATCCGGGCACGAGCAGTACTTC
cdr3_aa: CSARSGHEQYF
d_call: -
clone_size: -
j_call: TRBJ2-7
v_call: TRBV20-1

cdr3_nt: TGCGCCAGCAGCCAAGACCTCGACAGTTTCTATGGCTACACCTTC
cdr3_aa: CASSQDLDSFYGYTF
d_call: -
clone_size: -
j_call: TRBJ1-2
v_call: TRBV4-3

cdr3_nt: TGTGCCAGCAGGCTGACGGGTGCTACTGAAGCTTTCTTT
cdr3_aa: CASRLTGATEAFF
d_call: -
clone_size: few
j_call: TRBJ1-1
v_call: TRBV7-3

cdr3_nt: TGCAGTGCTTCGACTAGATGGGCGCAGTATTTT
cdr3_aa: CSASTRWAQYF
d_call: -
clone_size: -
j_call: TRBJ2-3
v_call: TRBV20-1

cdr3_nt: TGTGCCAGCTCACCACCCAATATTTGGGAGTATGGCTACACCTTC
cdr3_aa: CASSPPNIWEYGYTF
d_call: -
clone_size: -
j_call: TRBJ1-2
v_call: TRBV18

cdr3_nt: TGTGCCAGCAGGGACCCCAAGAACACTGAAGCTTTCTTT
cdr3_aa: CASRDPKNTEAFF
d_call: -
clone_size: once
j_call: TRBJ1-1
v_call: TRBV2

cdr3_nt: TGTGCCAGCAGCTTAGCGCCCAGGGAAAAACTGTTTTTT
cdr3_aa: CASSLAPREKLFF
d_call: -
clone_size: -
j_call: TRBJ1-4
v_call: TRBV7-9

cdr3_nt: TGTGCCAGCAGCGCTTCCCACAGGGGGAGCACCGGGGAGCTGTTTTTT
cdr3_aa: CASSASHRGSTGELFF
d_call: TRBD1
clone_size: -
j_call: TRBJ2-2
v_call: TRBV11-3

cdr3_nt: TGTGCCAGCAGCCCACCCCAGGGGTCCTACAATGAGCAGTTCTTC
cdr3_aa: CASSPPQGSYNEQFF
d_call: -
clone_size: once
j_call: TRBJ2-1
v_call: TRBV9

cdr3_nt: TGTGCCAGTAGTGGGTTTGTGGTGGGCAATCAGCCCCAGCATTTT
cdr3_aa: CASSGFVVGNQPQHF
d_call: -
clone_size: -
j_call: TRBJ1-5
v_call: TRBV19

cdr3_nt: TGTGCCAGCCTGTTCGGCCGGACAGGGGGGAACAATGAGCAGTTCTTC
cdr3_aa: CASLFGRTGGNNEQFF
d_call: TRBD1
clone_size: -
j_call: TRBJ2-1
v_call: TRBV2

cdr3_nt: TGTGCCAGCAGCTCCAAGCGGGGGTACACAGATACGCAGTATTTT
cdr3_aa: CASSSKRGYTDTQYF
d_call: TRBD2
clone_size: -
j_call: TRBJ2-3
v_call: TRBV7-2

cdr3_nt: TGCGCCAGCAGCCAAGCCGGGACTAGCAAGGCGGAGACCCAGTACTTC
cdr3_aa: CASSQAGTSKAETQYF
d_call: TRBD2
clone_size: -
j_call: TRBJ2-5
v_call: TRBV4-3

cdr3_nt: TGCGCCAGCAGCCAAGACTACAGGGGGTATGAAAAACTGTTTTTT
cdr3_aa: CASSQDYRGYEKLFF
d_call: TRBD1
clone_size: once
j_call: TRBJ1-4
v_call: TRBV4-3

cdr3_nt: TGTGCCAGCAGCGTATTAAGCGGGATAAACACCGGGGAGCTGTTTTTT
cdr3_aa: CASSVLSGINTGELFF
d_call: TRBD2
clone_size: once
j_call: TRBJ2-2
v_call: TRBV9

cdr3_nt: TGTGCCAGCAGCTTAAGGGGGTGGGGGAACACTGAAGCTTTCTTT
cdr3_aa: CASSLRGWGNTEAFF
d_call: -
clone_size: -
j_call: TRBJ1-1
v_call: TRBV11-2

cdr3_nt: TGTGCCAGCATGGGACTAGCGGGGGTAGCGAACACCGGGGAGCTGTTTTTT
cdr3_aa: CASMGLAGVANTGELFF
d_call: TRBD2
clone_size: few
j_call: TRBJ2-2
v_call: TRBV3-1/TRBV3-2

cdr3_nt: TGTGCCAGCAGTTACTCGGTGGACGGGCCAGATACGCAGTATTTT
cdr3_aa: CASSYSVDGPDTQYF
d_call: -
clone_size: once
j_call: TRBJ2-3
v_call: TRBV6-5

cdr3_nt: TGTGCCAGCAGCCTACGTGGTTGGAACACTGAAGCTTTCTTT
cdr3_aa: CASSLRGWNTEAFF
d_call: -
clone_size: -
j_call: TRBJ1-1
v_call: TRBV5-8

cdr3_nt: TGCGCCAGCAGCCCGGGGGGAGGGGCGAGTACCGGGGAGCTGTTTTTT
cdr3_aa: CASSPGGGASTGELFF
d_call: TRBD2
clone_size: -
j_call: TRBJ2-2
v_call: TRBV5-1

cdr3_nt: TGTGCCAGCAGCTTGGGCAGGTTCATGAACACTGAAGCTTTCTTT
cdr3_aa: CASSLGRFMNTEAFF
d_call: -
clone_size: -
j_call: TRBJ1-1
v_call: TRBV5-6

cdr3_nt: TGCGCCAGCGGATTTAGCGGGACAACGGCCGGGGAGCTGTTTTTT
cdr3_aa: CASGFSGTTAGELFF
d_call: TRBD2
clone_size: -
j_call: TRBJ2-2
v_call: TRBV5-1

cdr3_nt: TGTGCCATCAGTGAGAGGGGACAGGAACAAGAGACCCAGTACTTC
cdr3_aa: CAISERGQEQETQYF
d_call: TRBD1
clone_size: -
j_call: TRBJ2-5
v_call: TRBV10-3

cdr3_nt: TGTGCCATCAGTGTGGGTAGCGGGAGGACGACCGGGGAGCTGTTTTTT
cdr3_aa: CAISVGSGRTTGELFF
d_call: TRBD2
clone_size: -
j_call: TRBJ2-2
v_call: TRBV10-3

cdr3_nt: TGTGCCAGCAGAAGACAGGGGGCGAGTCAGCCCCAGCATTTT
cdr3_aa: CASRRQGASQPQHF
d_call: TRBD1
clone_size: -
j_call: TRBJ1-5
v_call: TRBV28

cdr3_nt: TGCGCCAGCAGCTTAAGACAGAACACTGAAGCTTTCTTT
cdr3_aa: CASSLRQNTEAFF
d_call: -
clone_size: -
j_call: TRBJ1-1
v_call: TRBV5-1

cdr3_nt: TGCAGCGTTGAAGATAGCCATCTCACCGGGGAGCTGTTTTTT
cdr3_aa: CSVEDSHLTGELFF
d_call: -
clone_size: -
j_call: TRBJ2-2
v_call: TRBV29-1

cdr3_nt: TGTGCCAGCAGTTTGCAGAGGGGCGGAAACACCATATATTTT
cdr3_aa: CASSLQRGGNTIYF
d_call: -
clone_size: -
j_call: TRBJ1-3
v_call: TRBV6-5

cdr3_nt: TGTGCCAGCAGCTTAGCGGGTATAATGAACACTGAAGCTTTCTTT
cdr3_aa: CASSLAGIMNTEAFF
d_call: -
clone_size: -
j_call: TRBJ1-1
v_call: TRBV7-2

cdr3_nt: TGCGCCAGCAGCTCGGCTCTAGCGGGACACAATGAGCAGTTCTTC
cdr3_aa: CASSSALAGHNEQFF
d_call: TRBD2
clone_size: -
j_call: TRBJ2-1
v_call: TRBV5-1

cdr3_nt: TGTGCCAGCAGCTTTTTACCAAACACCGGGGAGCTGTTTTTT
cdr3_aa: CASSFLPNTGELFF
d_call: -
clone_size: few
j_call: TRBJ2-2
v_call: TRBV11-3

cdr3_nt: TGTGCCAGCAGCTTATCGGGGACTGAAGCTTTCTTT
cdr3_aa: CASSLSGTEAFF
d_call: -
clone_size: -
j_call: TRBJ1-1
v_call: TRBV7-9

cdr3_nt: TGTGCCAGTAGTGGACTCATATACACCTTC
cdr3_aa: CASSGLIYTF
d_call: -
clone_size: -
j_call: TRBJ1-2
v_call: TRBV19

cdr3_nt: TGCGCCAGCAGCTTACCGTTGGGGGCTTACAATGAGCAGTTCTTC
cdr3_aa: CASSLPLGAYNEQFF
d_call: -
clone_size: -
j_call: TRBJ2-1
v_call: TRBV5-1

cdr3_nt: TGCGCCAGCAGCCACGTGGGATCAGGGGAATACACCATATATTTT
cdr3_aa: CASSHVGSGEYTIYF
d_call: -
clone_size: -
j_call: TRBJ1-3
v_call: TRBV4-1